Presented here are 10 T cell receptor beta chains from one specimen sequenced in a study of T cells after posttransplantation cyclophosphamide (dated by TCRdb to the mid-2010s). Preparation of the library involved the immunoSEQ multiplex PCR assay. TCRdb carries this immuneACCESS record with in-frame sequences only. Its versions omit some clonotypes, under half of them owing to an unresolved V gene in the studies checked, with the rest unexplained. Here the sample has thousands of clones; roughly four fifths occur a single time. The top ten hold around 16% of the sample. Reading the label with the study, this specimen's treatment or condition is: high-dose cyclophosphamide on days +3 and +4 as single-agent GVHD prophylaxis. Busulfan and fludarabine conditioning, a related or unrelated marrow graft, and cyclophosphamide on days +3 and +4 were given to PTCy patients. The specimen comprised CD4+ T cells sorted from blood, sampled more than 1,000 days after allogeneic stem cell transplant with posttransplant cyclophosphamide. The receptors originated from a female patient in her forties or fifties who received an allogeneic stem cell transplant from a related donor, was CMV-positive, and had no GVHD. Following transplantation, T cells from the graft donor may be among those present.

The chain combines TRBV2 with TRBJ1-1; tentatively, D is TRBD1 (6 bases). Germline CDR1 is SNHLY and CDR2 is FYNNEI. With 6 bases removed from V and 6 bases from J, the gap between germline ends came to 17 bases. This CDR3 is built from 14 residues. The chain's CDR3 is CASRPGGRGAEAFF. The CDR3, as DNA: TGTGCCAGCAGACCGGGAGGGAGGGGGGCTGAAGCTTTCTTT. The full variable domain, with the rest looked up from reference TRBV2 and TRBJ1-1, is EPEVTQTPSHQVTQMGQEVILRCVPISNHLYFYWYRQILGQKVEFLVSFYNNEISEKSEIFDDQFSVERPDGSNFTLKIRSTKLEDSAMYFCASRPGGRGAEAFFGQGTRLTVV.

This chain links TRBV28 with TRBJ2-2, with D maybe TRBD2 (7 bases). The V end was cut by 6 bases, the J end by 7 bases, with 12 bases between. The CDR3 length is 13 residues. Germline CDR1 reads MDHEN; CDR2 reads SYDVKM. CDR3 protein: CASRQGGGGELFF. In nucleotides, the CDR3 is TGTGCCAGCAGGCAGGGAGGGGGCGGGGAGCTGTTTTTT. The full variable domain, rest sourced from reference TRBV28 and TRBJ2-2, is DVKVTQSSRYLVKRTGEKVFLECVQDMDHENMFWYRQDPGLGLRLIYFSYDVKMKEKGDIPEGYSVSREKKERFSLILESASTNQTSMYLCASRQGGGGELFFGEGSRLTVL.

In DNA form, the CDR3 reads TGTGCCGCTCGCGGGGGGTCCTACAATGAGCAGTTCTTC. Amino acid sequence: CAARGGSYNEQFF. The V call is TRBV19, the J call TRBJ2-1; 8 bases map to TRBD2. The germline CDR1 and CDR2 sequences are LNHDA and SQIVND (reference sequence). V dropped 11 bases and J dropped 1; count of bases not matched to a gene: 4. The CDR3 has 13 amino acids.

The chain couples TRBV5-4 to TRBJ2-3, with 7 bases aligning to TRBD1. The CDR3 has 14 amino acids. V was pared by 4 bases and J by 4 bases, with 6 bases of the junction left unmatched. Germline V gene data show CDR1 as SGHNT and CDR2 as YYREEE (reference sequence). The CDR3 is CASSATGFPDTQYF. In nucleotides, the CDR3 is TGTGCCAGCAGCGCGACAGGGTTCCCAGATACGCAGTATTTT.

The DNA for the CDR3 is TGTGCCATCAGTGAGCGGGACAGGGGGCTCAATGAGCAGTTCTTC. This translates into CAISERDRGLNEQFF. V is TRBV10-3 and J is TRBJ2-1; TRBD1 matches 12 bases. The germline V gene has CDR1 ENHRY and CDR2 SYGVKD. V was clipped by 2 bases and J by 6 bases; unmatched bases: 2. The CDR3 covers 15 residues.

The sample holds one count of this clone. This chain links TRBV5-1 with TRBJ2-2; the match to TRBD1 covers 8 bases. V lost 4 bases to trimming and J lost 1 base; unmatched junction nucleotides: 3. This CDR3 spans 15 amino acids. Germline V gene lookup returns CDR1 SGHRS and CDR2 YFSETQ. CDR3 sequence: CASSEDRVNTGELFF. DNA for the CDR3: TGCGCCAGCAGCGAGGACAGGGTGAACACCGGGGAGCTGTTTTTT.

A remark on this clone: The same CDR3 is also encoded by other DNA sequences in this sample. V gene TRBV2 combines with J gene TRBJ1-4, with 7 bases identical to TRBD1. Germline CDR1 reads SNHLY; CDR2 reads FYNNEI. The CDR3 length is 14 residues. Trimming took 7 bases from V and 8 from J; bases not matched to a gene: 10. The CDR3 sequence: CASNRGGAGEKLFF. DNA for the CDR3: TGTGCCAGCAACAGAGGGGGCGCGGGGGAAAAACTGTTTTTT.

The V and J genes are TRBV5-6 and TRBJ1-1, with TRBD1 matching over 9 bases. CDR3 length: 15 amino acids. J lost 7 bases, V lost 0 bases, and 7 bases had no gene match. Germline V lookup: CDR1 SGHDT, CDR2 YYEEEE. The CDR3 protein is CASSLGDRDLYEAFF. The CDR3 DNA reads TGTGCCAGCAGCTTGGGGGACAGGGACCTTTATGAAGCTTTCTTT. Full variable domain (missing parts from reference TRBV5-6 and TRBJ1-1): DAGVTQSPTHLIKTRGQQVTLRCSPKSGHDTVSWYQQALGQGPQFIFQYYEEEERQRGNFPDRFSGHQFPNYSSELNVNALLLGDSALYLCASSLGDRDLYEAFFGQGTRLTVV.

Regarding this clone: The sample carries other DNA sequences with the same CDR3. J is TRBJ1-6 and V is TRBV9; D not resolved. This CDR3 has 14 amino acids. Germline loops: CDR1 SGDLS, CDR2 YYNGEE. V was cut by 2 bases and J by 5 bases, with 8 bases left in between. The CDR3 DNA reads TGTGCCAGCAGCGTGACGGGGAATAATTCACCCCTCCACTTT. As protein: CASSVTGNNSPLHF.

The rearrangement links TRBV28 to TRBJ2-7, with D possibly TRBD1 on 5 matching bases. The CDR3 covers 14 residues. CDR1 and CDR2 from the germline V gene are MDHEN and SYDVKM. V was pared by 2 bases and J by 1 base, with 9 bases between. The CDR3 spells CASSLTWTSYEQYF. In DNA, the CDR3 is TGTGCCAGCAGTTTAACTTGGACATCCTACGAGCAGTACTTC.